This TCR beta chain comes out of a study of blood T cell repertoires in COVID-19 (dated by TCRdb to 2019 to 2021). General notes on the study: Samples from collaborators originated in the United States, Italy and Spain and spanned both the acute and convalescent phases of COVID-19. The material from the prospective study consisted of cDNA or gDNA derived from T cells, B-cell-depleted T cells, or PBMCs. Deeply sampled blood TCRbeta repertoires from subjects exposed to, actively infected with, or recovered from COVID-19 were included in the dataset. The repertoires were released in a freely available public database intended as a resource for research on the immune response to SARS-CoV-2. The samples were drawn from the first 160 participants of the ongoing ImmuneRACE study and from 1,254 subjects provided by 6 global collaborators. The sample metadata nearly always contained a de-identified subject ID, COVID-19 status, age in years and sex. Where available, HLA class I and class II types were taken from metadata supplied by the sample provider and were not determined by assay-based typing.

A note on this clone: Its cognate antigen has yet to be identified. Base qualities are missing; no much larger clone stands one base away.

The CDR3 measures 13 amino acids from cysteine to phenylalanine. The read is trimmed to its CDR3 DNA, 39 bases read in frame from base 1. Deletion took 8 bases off V and 1 base off J, with a span of 11 bases between the germline ends. For CDR1 and CDR2, the germline V gene lists KGHSH and LQKENI. In the prospective study, participants were about 18 to 95 years old, resided in about two dozen geographic areas of the United States, and were enrolled through a virtual design. In the prospective study, participants were assigned to cohorts based on the clinical history participants reported in a screening survey and a study questionnaire. Recovered participants in ImmuneRACE Cohort 3 were defined as having two consecutive negative NP/OP PCR tests, clearance from a healthcare professional, or resolution of symptoms. Mobile phlebotomists in the prospective study collected whole blood, serum and a nasopharyngeal or oropharyngeal swab from every participant. Over a roughly two-month period, participants in the prospective study had the option of providing additional blood draws and questionnaires. Before DNA extraction, prospective study blood samples were shipped either frozen or at room temperature.

TCRbeta CDR3 regions were amplified from genomic DNA using the immunoSEQ Assay, a bias-controlled multiplex PCR. In the paper's pipeline: The number of nucleated cells in each sample was estimated from the amplification of reference gene primers within the assay. Sequence reads were collapsed and filtered to measure the absolute abundance of every unique TCRbeta CDR3 rearrangement. For each sample, productive Simpson clonality was calculated by taking the square root of Simpson's diversity index across productive rearrangements. This is the immuneACCESS table as TCRdb keeps it, with only in-frame sequences that have V and J called. A part of the clones is gone; compared with another copy, unresolved V genes explain less than half, and the rest is unexplained. For V, J and clone size, that table is used; D and trimming come from the DNA. The sample table shows 430,000 or so clones, and approximately 90% are seen once. The top ten constitute about 2% of the sample.

Beyond this particular receptor, the publication reports: Clinical and demographic metadata were provided uncurated, with the amount varying by source and participant.

The sample was PBMCs or T cells enriched from blood (not recorded which). This TCR derives from a woman aged 40 to 50 who had recovered from COVID-19. The V and J genes are TRBV18 and TRBJ1-1; no D gene call is confident. Read as DNA, the sequence is TGTGCCAGCCCCGTGCAGGCGAACACTGAAGCTTTCTTT. Translated, it gives CASPVQANTEAFF.